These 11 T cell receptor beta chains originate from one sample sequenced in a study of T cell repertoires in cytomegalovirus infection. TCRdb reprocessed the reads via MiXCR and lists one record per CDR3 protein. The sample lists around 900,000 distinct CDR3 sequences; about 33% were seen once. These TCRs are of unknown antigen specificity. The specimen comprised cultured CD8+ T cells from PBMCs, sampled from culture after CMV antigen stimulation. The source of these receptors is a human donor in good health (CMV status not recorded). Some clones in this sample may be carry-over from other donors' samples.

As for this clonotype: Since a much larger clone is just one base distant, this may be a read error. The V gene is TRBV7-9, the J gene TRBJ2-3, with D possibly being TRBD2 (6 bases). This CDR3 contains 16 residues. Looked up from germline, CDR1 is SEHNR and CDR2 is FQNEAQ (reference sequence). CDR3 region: CDSSFPRDLRTDTQYF. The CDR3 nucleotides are TGTGACAGCAGCTTCCCCCGGGACTTACGCACAGATACGCAGTATTTT. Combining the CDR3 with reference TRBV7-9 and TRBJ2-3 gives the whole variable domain DTGVSQNPRHKITKRGQNVTFRCDPISEHNRLYWYRQTLGQGPEFLTYFQNEAQLEKSRLLSDRFSAERPKGSFSTLEIQRTEQGDSAMYLCDSSFPRDLRTDTQYFGPGTRLTVL.

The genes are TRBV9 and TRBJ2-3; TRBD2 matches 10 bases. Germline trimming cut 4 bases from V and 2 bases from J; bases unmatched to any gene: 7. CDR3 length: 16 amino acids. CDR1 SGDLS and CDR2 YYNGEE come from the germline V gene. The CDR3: CASSPRSGGPTDTQYF. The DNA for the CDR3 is TGTGCCAGCAGCCCACGTAGCGGGGGGCCCACAGATACGCAGTATTTT.

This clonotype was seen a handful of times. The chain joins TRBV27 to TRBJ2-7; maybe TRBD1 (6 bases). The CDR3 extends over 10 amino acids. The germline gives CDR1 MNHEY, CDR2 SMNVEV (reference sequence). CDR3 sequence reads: CARGYYEQYV. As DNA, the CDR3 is TGTGCAAGGGGGTACTACGAGCAGTACGTC.

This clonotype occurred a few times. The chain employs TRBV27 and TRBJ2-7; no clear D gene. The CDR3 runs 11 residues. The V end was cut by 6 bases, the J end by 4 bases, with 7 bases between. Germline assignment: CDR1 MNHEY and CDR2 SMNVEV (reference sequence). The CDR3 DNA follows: TGTGCCAGCAGGAAACTGTACGAGCAGTACTTC. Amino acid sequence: CASRKLYEQYF.

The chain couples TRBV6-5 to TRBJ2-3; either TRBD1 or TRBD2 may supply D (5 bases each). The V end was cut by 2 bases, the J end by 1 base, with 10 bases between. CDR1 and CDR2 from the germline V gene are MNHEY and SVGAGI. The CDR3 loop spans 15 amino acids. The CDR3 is CASSYVQGGTDTQYF. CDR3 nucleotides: TGTGCCAGCAGTTACGTGCAGGGAGGCACAGATACGCAGTATTTT.

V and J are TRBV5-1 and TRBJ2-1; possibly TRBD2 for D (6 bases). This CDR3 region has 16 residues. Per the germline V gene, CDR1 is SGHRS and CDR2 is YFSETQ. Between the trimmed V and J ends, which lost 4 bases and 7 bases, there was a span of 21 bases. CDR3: CASSPAATAGTNEQFF. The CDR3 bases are TGCGCCAGCAGCCCGGCGGCTACGGCAGGGACTAATGAGCAGTTCTTC.

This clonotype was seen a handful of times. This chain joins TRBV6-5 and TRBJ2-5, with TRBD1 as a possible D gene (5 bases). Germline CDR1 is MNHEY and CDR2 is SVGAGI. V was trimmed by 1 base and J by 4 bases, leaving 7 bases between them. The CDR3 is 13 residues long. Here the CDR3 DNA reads TGTGCCAGCAGTTACTACACAGGAGAGACCCAGTACTTC. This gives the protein CASSYYTGETQYF.

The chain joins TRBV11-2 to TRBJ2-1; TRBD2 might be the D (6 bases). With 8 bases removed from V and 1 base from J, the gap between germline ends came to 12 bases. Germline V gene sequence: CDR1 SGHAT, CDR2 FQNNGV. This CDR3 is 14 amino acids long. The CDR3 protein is CASWDSVSYNEQFF. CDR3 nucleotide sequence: TGTGCCAGCTGGGACTCCGTGTCCTACAATGAGCAGTTCTTC.

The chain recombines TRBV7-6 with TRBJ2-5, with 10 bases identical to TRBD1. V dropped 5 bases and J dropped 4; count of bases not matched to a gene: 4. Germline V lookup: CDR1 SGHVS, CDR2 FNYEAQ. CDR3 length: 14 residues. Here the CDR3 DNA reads TGTGCCAGCAGCCCCGGGGACAGGGGAGAGACCCAGTACTTC. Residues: CASSPGDRGETQYF.

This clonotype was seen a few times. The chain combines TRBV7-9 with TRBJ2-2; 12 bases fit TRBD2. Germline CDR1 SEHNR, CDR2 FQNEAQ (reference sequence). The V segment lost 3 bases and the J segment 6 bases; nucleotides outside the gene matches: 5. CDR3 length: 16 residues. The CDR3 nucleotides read TGTGCCAGCAGCTTCCGACTAGCGGGGGACCCCGGGGAGCTGTTTTTT. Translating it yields CASSFRLAGDPGELFF.

The CDR3 loop is CASSELGRAYEQYF. In DNA form, the CDR3 reads TGCGCCAGCAGTGAGTTGGGGAGGGCCTACGAGCAGTACTTC. V and J are TRBV10-1 and TRBJ2-7; 7 bases line up with TRBD2. CDR1 and CDR2 from the germline V gene are WNHNN and SYGVQD (reference sequence). The V and J ends lost 1 base and 2 bases, in that order; junction bases with no gene match: 2. This CDR3 has 14 amino acids.